This record concerns one T cell receptor (beta chain) sequence. Its specificity is unknown. These data come from a study of shared clonotypes between healthy human individuals. All donors qualified as healthy HIV-negative adults and had experienced no recent acute infections or vaccinations. Division of CD4+ cells produced a CD45RA+ naive subset and a CD45RA-negative memory subset. The CDR3 has 14 amino acids. V shed 4 bases, J shed 8 bases, and the junction held 5 bases outside the gene matches. CDR1 is MNHEY, CDR2 SVGAGI, per germline. Study results and limitations: Of the naive CD4 clonotypes, around 4.9% were shared across a handful of donors.

Profiled with immunoSEQ multiplex PCR; TCRdb holds only in-frame clones, not every one. The sample includes millions of clones, around 95% of them seen just once. The J gene is TRBJ2-1, the V gene TRBV6-5, with TRBD2 matching over 10 bases. Sequenced: naive CD4+ T cells sorted from blood. This sample's subset: CD45RA+ positively selected. This receptor was obtained from a man aged 18 to 30 in good health. CDR3: CASSSQRGGYEQFF. Written as DNA, the CDR3 is TGTGCCAGCAGTTCCCAGCGGGGGGGTTATGAGCAGTTCTTC.